The text below deals with one TCR beta chain. Its antigen is currently unknown. The sample comes from a study of graft-versus-host responses after intestinal transplantation. Study information: Isolated intestinal, liver-intestinal, or multivisceral transplants had been given to the recipients. Study-level results: Elevated graft-versus-host to host-versus-graft clonal ratios in allografts were recorded for patients with graft-donor T cell macrochimerism. Declining HvG levels early post-transplant were linked to peak circulating GvH clone levels.

The repertoire was sequenced with immunoSEQ multiplex PCR; TCRdb's copy has only in-frame clones and lacks some. The sample has more than 20,000 clones, 92% seen once. The CDR3 is made up of 11 amino acids. The V end lost 3 bases, the J end lost 8 bases, and 7 bases lay between the germline ends. Germline V gene lookup returns CDR1 SQVTM and CDR2 ANQGSEA. This chain joins TRBV29-1 and TRBJ1-4, with D hard to call. The TCR comes from a human patient who received an intestinal transplant, so some T cells may come from the graft donor. The material sequenced was PBMCs, taken roughly 270 days after intestinal transplant. CDR3 sequence reads: CSVESREKLFF. In DNA form, the CDR3 reads TGCAGCGTTGAGTCCCGCGAAAAACTGTTTTTT.